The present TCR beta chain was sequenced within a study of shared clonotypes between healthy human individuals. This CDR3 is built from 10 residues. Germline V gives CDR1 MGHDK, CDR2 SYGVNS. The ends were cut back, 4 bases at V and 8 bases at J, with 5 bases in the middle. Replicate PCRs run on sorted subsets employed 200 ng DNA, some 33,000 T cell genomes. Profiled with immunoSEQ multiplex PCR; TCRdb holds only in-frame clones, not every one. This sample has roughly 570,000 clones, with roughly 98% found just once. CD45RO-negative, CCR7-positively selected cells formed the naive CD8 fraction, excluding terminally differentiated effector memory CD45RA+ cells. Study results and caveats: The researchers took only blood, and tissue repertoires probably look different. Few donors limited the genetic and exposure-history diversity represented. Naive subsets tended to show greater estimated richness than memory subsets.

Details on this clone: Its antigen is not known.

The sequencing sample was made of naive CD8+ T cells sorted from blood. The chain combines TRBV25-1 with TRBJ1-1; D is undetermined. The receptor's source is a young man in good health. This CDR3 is CASSGGEAFF. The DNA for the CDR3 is TGTGCCAGCAGTGGAGGAGAAGCTTTCTTT.